This TCR beta chain was documented in a study of shared T cell receptors in the human thymus. Clones were read by immunoSEQ multiplex PCR, and TCRdb kept only the in-frame ones, dropping some. This sample carries approximately 660,000 clones, 88% of them seen once, and the ten largest clones take 0.0095% to 0.012%. The CDR3 has 16 amino acids. Trimming shortened V by 3 bases and J by 5 bases, and 17 bases separated the two germline ends. CDR1 and CDR2 from the germline V gene are LNHDA and SQIVND (reference sequence). Another study also made use of these data, one on human thymus T cells. From that paper: The thymus tissue came from resections taken during corrective heart surgery. Usage of V and J genes appeared biased in thymic and blood repertoires.

The rearrangement joins TRBV19 to TRBJ1-5, with D tentatively TRBD1 (5 bases). The receptor was isolated from a boy younger than two with a congenital heart defect. The sample comprised thymocytes. In nucleotides, the CDR3 is TGTGCCAGTAGTATTAGGGACTACGGGTCCTATCAGCCCCAGCATTTT. This translates into CASSIRDYGSYQPQHF.